This TCR beta chain was obtained from a study of shared clonotypes between healthy human individuals. From germline, CDR1 is LGHNT and CDR2 FRNRAP. This CDR3 is 15 amino acids long. Trimming cost V 7 bases and J 5 bases; bases outside gene matches: 10. The assay was immunoSEQ multiplex PCR, and TCRdb's table has in-frame clones only and misses some. The sample yields over a million clones, 95% to 99% seen once. The clonotype comes from a man aged 25 to 45 in good health. V is TRBV12-5 and J is TRBJ2-1; TRBD2 matches at 8 bases. The specimen was naive CD4+ T cells sorted from blood. The sample's subset: CD45RA+ positively selected. The CDR3 nucleotides are TGTGCTAGTGCGGAAGCGGGAGTCCCACACAATGAGCAGTTCTTC. It encodes CASAEAGVPHNEQFF.